This T cell receptor (beta chain) was recovered during a study of cytomegalovirus exposure and HLA in healthy donors (dated by TCRdb to 2017 to 2019). About the study as a whole: In an earlier analysis of roughly 590 of the donors, about 270 Gb of sequence data and 117 million unique TCR beta sequences from about 179 million T cells were reported. Along with the roughly 700-subject first cohort, a separate validation cohort of some 130 different subjects was used. The T cell repertoires of several hundred subjects were profiled by immunosequencing and related to cytomegalovirus serostatus. Typing coverage varied by locus: roughly 620-640 donors for A, B, C, DRB1 and DQB1; 522 for DQA1; about 600 for DPA1; roughly 450 for DPB1. High-throughput TCR immunosequencing, statistical association of individual TCRs with disease status, and machine learning were combined to predict cytomegalovirus infection status. The study aimed to test whether cataloging public T cell receptors could reveal signatures of past pathogen exposure. Because of strong linkage in the cohort, four to six DR-DQ haplotypes were treated as single units for association and clustering. An early release covering just under 650 HLA-typed donors comprised approximately 300 gigabases of sequencing data and 85 million to 100 million unique TCR sequences. Both class I and class II loci were covered by HLA typing, at four-digit resolution. Across some 400 genotyped donors of the cohort, an average of approximately 200,000 unique TCR beta nucleotide sequences per donor were sequenced, and approximately 19% of those sequences were non-productive. Among the approximately 430 genotyped donors, approximately 77% belonged to the genetic ancestry cluster associated with self-reported Caucasian donors. A later genetic analysis took genome-wide SNP genotypes for about 55% of the 666 donors and used that subset as a discovery cohort. All discovery cohort repertoires had been generated using a single sequencing platform. An earlier analysis of around 640 of the donors used high-throughput TCR beta sequencing to judge whether each TCR beta V gene segment behaved as functional or pseudogenic. Alongside the repertoire data, information on donor age, sex, ethnicity and CMV serostatus was compiled. Rather than using new phenotypic data, the later analysis identified candidate immune exposures from TCR beta sequences and from how often those sequences occurred across donors. To study patterns of TCR occurrence, a later analysis re-analyzed previously published TCR beta repertoires from 550 to 800 donors and added high-resolution HLA genotyping.

With respect to this clone: This clone's antigen is unknown. It has no much larger one-base neighbor in the sample; base qualities were not kept.

CDR3 length: 16 amino acids, cysteine to phenylalanine. Of the read, only the CDR3 DNA is kept; its 48 bases are in frame from base 1. The germline V gene (reference sequence) gives CDR1 as MNHEY and CDR2 as SMNVEV. The germline V and J ends show losses of 6 bases and 0 bases respectively, and no gene match explains 9 bases of the junction. The cohort comprised approximately 700 healthy bone marrow donors. At the time of sampling, all cohort members were nominally healthy, though unrecorded immune exposures were likely present. Of the 700 or so cohort members, about 290 had a positive CMV serostatus and about 360 had a negative one, while no CMV serostatus was recorded for the donor. A peripheral blood sample was collected from each donor, and TCR beta sequencing was performed on peripheral blood mononuclear cells. Genomic DNA extraction from the blood cell samples was performed with the Qiagen DNeasy Blood Extraction Kit.

The library was generated by the immunoSEQ multiplex PCR assay. The multiplex PCR relied on a mix of 60 forward primers for TCR Vbeta segments and 13 reverse primers for TCR Jbeta segments. The CDR3 region of rearranged TCR beta genes was amplified from genomic DNA with a multiplex PCR assay. The Illumina HiSeq System was used to sequence the amplified TCR beta libraries as 87-base-pair reads. From the authors' description of their analysis: A later analysis tallied around 87 million unique TCR beta chains across the approximately 670 repertoires, and about 10 million of those chains were shared by two or more donors. A nearest-neighbor algorithm error-corrected the raw reads and collapsed the reads into unique sequences, merging closely related sequences to remove PCR and sequencing errors. CDR3 sequences were aligned to IMGT reference sequences to assign V, D and J gene segments. Each retained sequence needed at least a six-nucleotide match to both a V gene segment and a J gene segment. Rearrangements were classified as productive when the CDR3 lacked stop codons and remained in frame with V and J, and all other rearrangements were classified as non-productive. Following IMGT convention, CDR3 was defined as the stretch from the second conserved V-encoded cysteine to the conserved J-encoded phenylalanine. In an earlier analysis of 550 to 650 of the donors, sequences lacking an unambiguous match to a single V gene segment were excluded. An earlier analysis of over 450 of the donors classified V segments as functional when productive rearrangements were above 56.7% and as segregating when the standard deviation between donors was above 5%. To diagnose cytomegalovirus status from the catalog of TCR beta chain sequences, a statistical classification framework was built. In a later analysis, V and J genes were assigned by comparing TCR nucleotide sequences against IMGT/GENE-DB human TR gene sequences. Using the TCRdist pipeline, a later analysis assigned CDR3 sequences along with most-parsimonious VDJ recombination scenarios. In a later analysis, each TCR beta chain was defined by its CDR3 amino acid sequence together with its V-gene family, and reads lacking a unique V-gene family were excluded. To address suspected cross-contamination and a sequencing artifact, a later analysis removed some 620 highly shared, low-generation-probability nucleotide sequences. A later analysis calculated a clonal expansion index for each public chain from normalized within-repertoire ranks of inferred template counts. In a later analysis, generation probabilities were computed with a VDJ recombination model fitted to out-of-frame rearrangements, and the resulting probabilities were checked against IGoR. Hypergeometric tests were used in a later analysis to score TCR-TCR, TCR-HLA and TCR-CMV co-occurrence, with a repertoire-size bias correction applied to the TCR pairs. False discovery rates were estimated in a later analysis by permuting HLA or CMV assignments 20 times. In a later analysis, co-occurring TCRs were grouped using DBSCAN, and TCRdist sequence similarity was added for clustering within HLA-allele-positive subsets. For co-occurrence clustering, repertoires with fewer than 30,000 or more than 120,000 public chains were excluded, along with four or five repertoires with anomalous nucleotide sharing. TCRdb took this table from immuneACCESS and kept in-frame rearrangements with V and J called. Such tables lack part of the clones; where checked against another copy, unresolved V genes explain under half of the gap, and the rest is unexplained. The V and J calls and clone size are taken from that table; D and trimming were inferred from the DNA. The table for this sample lists some 150,000 clones; 72% of them were counted only once. The ten largest clones represent 2% to 3% of the sample.

Broad study findings and their caveats: It was suggested by the authors that the approach could potentially be generalized to other disease states and immunological phenotypes. In a later genetic analysis, fewer N-insertions in productive TCRs were reported among donors in an Asian-associated ancestry cluster than the approximately 670-donor mean. Because counts were too low, 15 to 20 rarely observed V segments, including chromosome 9 orphons, were excluded from the earlier analysis of some 540 of the donors. At a false discovery rate of 0.05, a later analysis linked around 17,000 TCR beta sequences to specific HLA alleles. Because some donors lacked HLA typing at each locus, the association tests relied only on the typed subset. According to a later analysis, TCR association rates differed among HLA loci, with DRB1 alleles showing the most associated TCRs and HLA-C alleles showing the fewest. V-gene and J-gene trimming of TCR beta chains was associated with a missense DCLRE1C variant in a later genetic analysis, and the association was replicated in an independent cohort. In vitro tests confirmed that a few of the cytomegalovirus-associated TCR beta chains recognize cytomegalovirus antigens. A cluster of highly shared sequence variants was judged likely to represent a technical artifact of the sequencing pipeline. Cytomegalovirus status was reported to be diagnosed by the classifier with high specificity and sensitivity in both the original and validation cohorts. The presence/absence analyses assumed that sequencing depth was roughly uniform across donors, and that assumption may not be true. Strong co-occurrence of HLA alleles, especially DR and DQ, made assigning TCR associations to individual alleles difficult. Most TCR sequences were seen in very few donors, while some public TCRs were found in many individuals. Because the 87-base-pair reads could not distinguish some IMGT-functional V segments, including TRBV6-2 and TRBV6-3, those segments were excluded. An earlier analysis of some 560 of the donors showed that most TCR beta V segments appeared in productive rearrangements either about 87% or about 30% of the time, which broadly matched IMGT annotations. Immune exposure information for the cohort was limited to CMV serostatus. A further reported finding was that TCR beta sequences accurately predicted the HLA-A and HLA-B alleles for most subjects in the first cohort. According to a later analysis, most CMV-associated TCR beta chains appeared to be HLA-restricted, and the HLA associations seemed to be driven largely by CMV exposure. Only TCR beta chains were sequenced in this cohort, and the absence of alpha or paired-chain data limited detectable features. In a later analysis, HLA-associated TCR beta chains were found to be more clonally expanded and to have lower generation probabilities than equally common non-associated chains. Several of the top co-occurrence clusters appeared to be linked to parvovirus B19, influenza, CMV and Epstein-Barr virus, according to a later analysis. A total of 150 to 200 TCR beta chains were listed by the study as associated with cytomegalovirus. Linkage disequilibrium might explain the correlated functional status among segregating V segments, but an unknown experimental factor could not be excluded.

The chain is assembled from TRBV27 and TRBJ2-7, and 9 junction bases match TRBD1. The TCR comes from a human donor in good health. Sequencing was done on a sample of PBMCs. The CDR3 reads as follows: CASSPVGGQGSYEQYF. The bases read TGTGCCAGCAGCCCAGTGGGGGGACAGGGCTCCTACGAGCAGTACTTC.